Reported below is one T cell receptor (beta chain). Its target is not known. This record comes from a study of PD-1 blockade in classical Hodgkin lymphoma. The method was immunoSEQ multiplex PCR; TCRdb's version includes in-frame clones alone and lacks a portion of them. This sample has about 64,000 clones; about 90% occur once, and the top ten carry about 9.4%. The time point: cycle 4 day 1 (C4D1), after six to seven weeks of nivolumab. Each of the patients experienced relapse following autologous stem cell transplantation, and their brentuximab vedotin exposure differed. Points from the study as a whole: CD4+ TCR diversity climbed significantly by C4D1, unlike CD8+ TCR diversity.

Sample: peripheral blood mononuclear cells (PBMCs), taken before the fourth cycle of nivolumab. This receptor was identified in a human donor with classical Hodgkin lymphoma.

CDR3 protein: CASSLVLSDRVVPYEQYF. CDR3 sequence (DNA): TGCGCCAGCAGCTTGGTCCTTTCCGACAGGGTAGTACCCTACGAGCAGTACTTC. V usage is TRBV5-1 and J usage is TRBJ2-7; 7 bases align to TRBD1. The CDR3 loop spans 18 amino acids. V lost 0 bases to trimming and J lost 2 bases; unmatched junction nucleotides: 14. Germline CDR1 SGHRS, CDR2 YFSETQ.